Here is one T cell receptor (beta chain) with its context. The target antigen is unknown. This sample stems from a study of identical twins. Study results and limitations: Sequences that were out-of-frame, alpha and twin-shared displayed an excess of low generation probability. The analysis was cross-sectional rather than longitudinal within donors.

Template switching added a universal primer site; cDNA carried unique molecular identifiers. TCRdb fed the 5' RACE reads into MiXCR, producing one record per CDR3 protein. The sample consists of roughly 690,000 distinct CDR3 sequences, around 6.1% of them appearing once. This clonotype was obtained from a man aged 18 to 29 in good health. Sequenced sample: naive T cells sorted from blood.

The CDR3: CASSAPTGGNTEAFF. CDR3 DNA: TGTGCCAGCAGCGCCCCGACAGGGGGGAACACTGAAGCTTTCTTT. V gene TRBV3-1 combines with J gene TRBJ1-1; 9 nucleotides agree with TRBD1. The CDR3 length is 15 residues. J was trimmed by 1 base and V by 5 bases; bases with no gene match: 5. Germline CDR1 is LGHDT and CDR2 is YNNKEL (reference sequence). Full variable domain (remainder filled in from reference TRBV3-1 and TRBJ1-1): DTAVSQTPKYLVTQMGNDKSIKCEQNLGHDTMYWYKQDSKKFLKIMFSYNNKELIINETVPNRFSPKSPDKAHLNLHINSLELGDSAVYFCASSAPTGGNTEAFFGQGTRLTVV.